Listed below are T cell receptor beta chains from one sample, sequenced in a study of beta chain features in type 1 diabetes. Only in-frame clones appear in the TCRdb table, and some are missing; sequencing was by immunoSEQ multiplex PCR. The top ten clones hold more than 0.08% of a sample with roughly 610,000 clones, 15% to 18% of them seen once. Sequenced material: naive CD4+ T cells from blood. These receptors were collected from a man younger than 30 in good health. The CDR3 runs from the conserved cysteine through the conserved F or W. A D gene is named only where the DNA matches it firmly. Rows may omit the clone size; those that give it use once, few, many or a size class.

DNA: TGTGCCAGCCCGGGAGATGAGCAGTTCTTC
CDR3: CASPGDEQFF
V: TRBV5-4
J: TRBJ2-1
size: few
D: NA

DNA: TGTGCCAGCAGTTTATGGACAGGGGGCAGGAACACTGAAGCTTTCTTT
CDR3: CASSLWTGGRNTEAFF
V: TRBV28
J: TRBJ1-1
size: few
D: TRBD1

DNA: TGCGCCAGCAGCCAAATCGACAGCTACGAGCAGTACTTC
CDR3: CASSQIDSYEQYF
V: TRBV4-1
J: TRBJ2-7
size: few
D: NA

DNA: TGTGCCAGCAGTGCCGGACGACAAGAGACCCAGTACTTC
CDR3: CASSAGRQETQYF
V: TRBV5-4
J: TRBJ2-5
size: NA
D: NA

DNA: TGCGCCAGCAGCGACCGATGGCAGTCAGGTGAAAAACTGTTTTTT
CDR3: CASSDRWQSGEKLFF
V: TRBV4-3
J: TRBJ1-4
size: NA
D: NA

DNA: TGTGCCAGCACCCTACCTGGGACAGGGGTCCACGAGCAGTACTTC
CDR3: CASTLPGTGVHEQYF
V: TRBV6-6
J: TRBJ2-7
size: NA
D: TRBD1

DNA: TGTGCCAGCAGGGGGGAAAGCAATGAGCAGTTCTTC
CDR3: CASRGESNEQFF
V: TRBV27
J: TRBJ2-1
size: NA
D: NA

DNA: TGTGCCAGCAGCTTAGCGGCTAGCACAGATACGCAGTATTTT
CDR3: CASSLAASTDTQYF
V: TRBV11-3
J: TRBJ2-3
size: NA
D: NA

DNA: TGTGCCAGCAGCTTAAGTGGGGAGACCCAGTACTTC
CDR3: CASSLSGETQYF
V: TRBV7-3
J: TRBJ2-5
size: NA
D: NA

DNA: TGTGCCAGCTCAAGGACAGCCGTAACGGTGGGCGGCTACACCTTC
CDR3: CASSRTAVTVGGYTF
V: TRBV18
J: TRBJ1-2
size: NA
D: NA

DNA: TGTGCCTGGAGTGTTCGCAGGTACGAGGGGAACACTGAAGCTTTCTTT
CDR3: CAWSVRRYEGNTEAFF
V: TRBV30
J: TRBJ1-1
size: few
D: NA

DNA: TGTGCCAGCACCCCTGATCCTCGTAATGAAAAACTGTTTTTT
CDR3: CASTPDPRNEKLFF
V: TRBV27
J: TRBJ1-4
size: NA
D: NA

DNA: TGTGCCAGCTACGTAGCAACTAATGAAAAACTGTTTTTT
CDR3: CASYVATNEKLFF
V: TRBV18
J: TRBJ1-4
size: few
D: NA

DNA: TGTGCAAGTCGCAAGGACAATGAGCAGTTCTTC
CDR3: CASRKDNEQFF
V: TRBV12-2
J: TRBJ2-1
size: NA
D: NA

DNA: TGTGCCAGCAGCCTCACAGGGAGACGCACAGATACGCAGTATTTT
CDR3: CASSLTGRRTDTQYF
V: TRBV5-6
J: TRBJ2-3
size: few
D: NA

DNA: TGTGCCAGCAACCTTAAGGCGGGGGGATACAATGAGCAGTTCTTC
CDR3: CASNLKAGGYNEQFF
V: TRBV7-9
J: TRBJ2-1
size: few
D: TRBD2

DNA: TGTGCCTGGAGGCTCGGGACAGGGAGGACAGATACGCAGTATTTT
CDR3: CAWRLGTGRTDTQYF
V: TRBV30
J: TRBJ2-3
size: NA
D: TRBD1

DNA: TGTGCCAGCAGCTCGAGCGGGACAGGGGAGGCTTATGGCTACACCTTC
CDR3: CASSSSGTGEAYGYTF
V: TRBV7-9
J: TRBJ1-2
size: few
D: TRBD1

DNA: TGTGCCAGCAGCTTGTTCGGGGCTGAAGCTTTCTTT
CDR3: CASSLFGAEAFF
V: TRBV5-6
J: TRBJ1-1
size: few
D: NA

DNA: TGTGCCAGCAGCACAAACAGTGGGCAGTTGCGCAATCAGCCCCAGCATTTT
CDR3: CASSTNSGQLRNQPQHF
V: TRBV21-1
J: TRBJ1-5
size: few
D: NA

DNA: TGTGCCAGCAGCGTAGGGACTAAACAGGGGGACGAGCAGTACTTC
CDR3: CASSVGTKQGDEQYF
V: TRBV9
J: TRBJ2-7
size: NA
D: TRBD1

DNA: TGTGCCAGCAGTTTACAGGGGAGGGATCAGCCCCAGCATTTT
CDR3: CASSLQGRDQPQHF
V: TRBV6-5
J: TRBJ1-5
size: few
D: TRBD1

DNA: TGTGCCAGCGCCGGGACAGCGAACACCGGGGAGCTGTTTTTT
CDR3: CASAGTANTGELFF
V: TRBV11-1
J: TRBJ2-2
size: NA
D: TRBD1

DNA: TGTGCCAGCAGCTTAGGTGGTAGGGCAAGCAATCAGCCCCAGCATTTT
CDR3: CASSLGGRASNQPQHF
V: TRBV7-9
J: TRBJ1-5
size: few
D: NA

DNA: TGCACCAGCAGCCCGACCGGGGGAATACCGAACGAGCAGTACTTC
CDR3: CTSSPTGGIPNEQYF
V: TRBV1
J: TRBJ2-7
size: NA
D: NA

DNA: TGTGCCAGCAGCTCTACAGGGTATGCCTACAATGAGCAGTTCTTC
CDR3: CASSSTGYAYNEQFF
V: TRBV11-1
J: TRBJ2-1
size: NA
D: NA

DNA: TGTGCCAGCAGCGTAAGTGTAGCTTCCTCCTACGAGCAGTACTTC
CDR3: CASSVSVASSYEQYF
V: TRBV9
J: TRBJ2-7
size: NA
D: NA

DNA: TGTGCCAGCTCACCGCTTACAGGGGGTAGCACAGATACGCAGTATTTT
CDR3: CASSPLTGGSTDTQYF
V: TRBV18
J: TRBJ2-3
size: few
D: TRBD1

DNA: TGTGCCAGCAGTCCGGGCCCCATTTCACCCCTCCACTTT
CDR3: CASSPGPISPLHF
V: TRBV11-1
J: TRBJ1-6
size: few
D: NA